The 27 T cell receptor beta chains presented below share a single source sample, sequenced in a study of blood T cell repertoires in COVID-19. TCRdb keeps only in-frame clones here, not all; method: immunoSEQ multiplex PCR. This table has under 85,000 clones, 80% to 90% appearing once. The sequenced sample was peripheral blood. The source is a man aged 65-85 years with active or convalescent COVID-19.

The chain employs TRBV19 and TRBJ1-1, with a possible D match to TRBD1 (5 bases). Germline V gene data show CDR1 as LNHDA and CDR2 as SQIVND (reference sequence). Trimming pared 6 bases from V and 4 bases from J, leaving 15 bases between. CDR3 length: 14 residues. CDR3 in amino acids: CASRPGVVATEAFF. CDR3 coding DNA: TGTGCCAGTAGACCGGGGGTTGTTGCCACTGAAGCTTTCTTT.

V is TRBV2 and J is TRBJ1-2; D is undetermined. V lost 3 bases and J 7 bases, leaving 9 bases between the germline ends. The CDR3 is 12 amino acids. Germline V gene data show CDR1 as SNHLY and CDR2 as FYNNEI. The CDR3 nucleotides are TGTGCCAGCAGTGATGAGGGCGGTGGCTACACCTTC. Protein sequence: CASSDEGGGYTF.

CDR3 loop: CASIRGGTIYF. Written as DNA, the CDR3 is TGTGCCAGCATTAGGGGAGGCACCATATATTTT. J is TRBJ1-3 and V is TRBV28, with D possibly TRBD1 on 5 matching bases. Trimming took 7 bases from V and 9 from J, leaving 10 bases between them. Per germline, CDR1 MDHEN and CDR2 SYDVKM. The CDR3 spans 11 residues.

This chain joins TRBV6-5 and TRBJ2-7, with 13 bases fitting TRBD2. From germline, CDR1 is MNHEY and CDR2 SVGAGI. J lost 11 bases, V lost 5 bases, and 12 bases had no gene match. This CDR3 has 15 amino acids. The CDR3 reads CASSRRTSGSQDKYF. The CDR3 nucleotides are TGTGCCAGCAGTAGAAGGACTAGCGGGAGTCAGGATAAGTACTTC.

The chain employs TRBV2 and TRBJ2-7; 12 bases align to TRBD1. Germline V gene data show CDR1 as SNHLY and CDR2 as FYNNEI. CDR3 length: 20 residues. The V and J ends lost 8 bases and 1 base, in that order; junction bases with no gene match: 21. CDR3 residues: CASYGRVGQGAKSGSYEQYF. The CDR3 nucleotides read TGTGCCAGCTACGGCCGGGTGGGACAGGGGGCTAAGTCTGGATCCTACGAGCAGTACTTC.

This chain connects TRBV29-1 to TRBJ1-2, with D unclear. The CDR3 totals 11 residues. Trimming took 4 bases from V and 2 from J, leaving 5 bases between them. Germline lookup yields CDR1 SQVTM and CDR2 ANQGSEA. CDR3 DNA sequence: TGCAGCGTTGGTGAGAACTATGGCTACACCTTC. It codes for CSVGENYGYTF.

The rearrangement links TRBV7-9 to TRBJ1-4; D possibly corresponds to TRBD1 (6 bases). Per the germline V gene, CDR1 is SEHNR and CDR2 is FQNEAQ (reference sequence). Trimming took 3 bases from V and 7 from J, leaving 15 bases between them. The CDR3 is 15 amino acids. CDR3 residues: CASSFLFGGAEKLFF. The DNA of the CDR3 is TGTGCCAGCAGCTTCCTCTTTGGGGGGGCTGAAAAACTGTTTTTT.

The chain links TRBV6-4 to TRBJ1-2; 7 positions agree with TRBD1. Per germline, CDR1 MRHNA and CDR2 SNTAGT. J gave up 6 bases and V 6 bases, and 13 bases lay outside the gene matches. The CDR3 sequence is 15 residues long. CDR3 nucleotide sequence: TGTGCCAGCAGCGAACGGACAGGCCCACTCAATGGCTACACCTTC. It yields the protein CASSERTGPLNGYTF.

This chain uses TRBV10-3 with TRBJ1-2, with no clear D. The V gene's germline CDR1 is ENHRY and CDR2 SYGVKD. The length of the CDR3 is 13 residues. The ends were cut back, 4 bases at V and 1 base at J, with 7 bases in the middle. The CDR3 spells CAISGGINYGYTF. As DNA, the CDR3 is TGTGCCATCAGTGGCGGCATTAACTATGGCTACACCTTC.

The sample holds one count of this clone. The chain has TRBV12-5 and TRBJ1-5; the match to TRBD1 covers 9 bases. CDR3 length equals 16 residues. V was clipped by 2 bases and J by 4 bases; unmatched bases: 6. Germline-derived CDR1 and CDR2 are LGHNT and FRNRAP. The chain's CDR3 is CASGLLPGTGNQPQHF. The CDR3 nucleotides are TGTGCTAGTGGTTTGCTACCCGGGACAGGGAATCAGCCCCAGCATTTT.

This sequence joins TRBV24-1 and TRBJ2-7; D is unresolved. Germline values: CDR1 KGHDR, CDR2 SFDVKD. V lost 9 bases and J lost 3, with 38 bases in between. This CDR3 comprises 21 residues. The chain's CDR3 is CATLQTAVRLTGGTKHYEQYF. The CDR3 DNA reads as TGTGCCACCCTTCAAACGGCCGTCAGGCTCACCGGTGGTACCAAACACTACGAGCAGTACTTC.

This clone was seen more than once but under ten times. This chain links TRBV12-3 or TRBV12-4 with TRBJ1-2; maybe TRBD1 (6 bases). The CDR3 contains 13 residues. The V and J ends lost 3 bases and 4 bases respectively, with 9 bases between them. This CDR3 is CASSFQDSYGYTF. The DNA for the CDR3 is TGTGCCAGCAGTTTTCAGGACAGCTATGGCTACACCTTC.

The CDR3 reads CASSQRPGGGRGAGANVLTF. The DNA for the CDR3 is TGTGCCAGCAGCCAGAGGCCCGGAGGCGGGAGGGGAGCTGGGGCCAACGTCCTGACTTTC. This rearrangement joins TRBV14 to TRBJ2-6; 9 nucleotides line up with TRBD2. J was trimmed by 2 bases and V by 3 bases; bases with no gene match: 14. The V gene's germline CDR1 is SGHDN and CDR2 FVKESK. The CDR3 sequence is 20 residues long.

This clone appeared a single time. The chain carries TRBV24-1 and TRBJ2-1; 7 positions agree with TRBD2. The junction had 4 bases not matched to a gene; V was cut back by 3 bases and J by 0 bases. The germline V gene encodes CDR1 KGHDR and CDR2 SFDVKD. The CDR3 length is 16 residues. The CDR3 DNA reads TGTGCCACCAGTGATGGGGGGGGACGCTCCTACAATGAGCAGTTCTTC. This translates into CATSDGGGRSYNEQFF.

The chain carries TRBV27 and TRBJ1-2, with D perhaps TRBD1 (6 bases). V lost 6 bases, J lost 2 bases, and 19 bases lay in between. This CDR3 comprises 16 residues. Per the germline V gene, CDR1 is MNHEY and CDR2 is SMNVEV (reference sequence). The CDR3 coding sequence is TGTGCCAGCAGCGCCGCGGACGGGACATTCAACTATGGCTACACCTTC. This encodes CASSAADGTFNYGYTF.

This clone was recorded only once. The chain couples TRBV28 to TRBJ1-2; possibly TRBD1 for D (5 bases). Germline-derived CDR1 and CDR2 are MDHEN and SYDVKM. This CDR3 contains 14 residues. V dropped 5 bases and J dropped 8 bases, with 18 bases sitting between them. The CDR3 is CASSPPGEGRGYTF. The CDR3 DNA sequence: TGTGCCAGCAGTCCCCCCGGGGAGGGACGGGGCTACACCTTC.

The rearrangement uses TRBV5-1 and TRBJ2-7, with D perhaps matching TRBD2 (5 bases). V was clipped by 0 bases and J by 4 bases, with 11 bases between them. CDR3 length: 14 amino acids. Looked up from germline, CDR1 is SGHRS and CDR2 is YFSETQ. The CDR3 here is CASSLAVGGYEQYF. For the CDR3, the DNA is TGCGCCAGCAGCTTGGCCGTAGGAGGTTACGAGCAGTACTTC.

The chain is built from TRBV27 and TRBJ2-5, with TRBD1 matching 7 bases. CDR1 and CDR2 from the germline V gene are MNHEY and SMNVEV (reference sequence). This CDR3 has 15 residues. V dropped 4 bases and J dropped 5; count of bases not matched to a gene: 10. The CDR3 loop reads CASSSRQGFGETQYF. The CDR3 DNA follows: TGTGCCAGCAGTTCACGACAGGGTTTCGGGGAGACCCAGTACTTC.

This chain uses TRBV4-1 with TRBJ1-5; no clear D gene. Germline CDR1 reads MGHRA; CDR2 reads YSYEKL. The CDR3 extends over 16 amino acids. V was trimmed by 0 bases and J by 0 bases, leaving 9 bases between them. Written as DNA, the CDR3 is TGCGCCAGCAGCCAAGAACCAGTTTATAGCAATCAGCCCCAGCATTTT. This codes for CASSQEPVYSNQPQHF.

In its sample, this clone was seen once. An end of the junction differs from the germline gene, which may be a read error. The genes are TRBV5-5 and TRBJ2-1; 7 positions match TRBD2. The germline CDR1 and CDR2 sequences are SGHKS and YYEKEE (reference sequence). CDR3 length: 14 residues. DNA of the CDR3: TGTGCCAGCAGTCCTAGCGGAATATACAATGAACAGTTCTTC. It encodes CASSPSGIYNEQFF. Using reference TRBV5-5 and TRBJ2-1 for the parts outside the CDR3, the full variable domain is DAGVTQSPTHLIKTRGQQVTLRCSPISGHKSVSWYQQVLGQGPQFIFQYYEKEERGRGNFPDRFSARQFPNYSSELNVNALLLGDSALYLCASSPSGIYNEQFFGPGTRLTVL.

The V and J genes are TRBV18 and TRBJ1-5, with TRBD1 as a possible D gene (6 bases). Trimming removed 3 bases at V and 5 bases at J, with 11 bases between. Germline loops: CDR1 KGHSH, CDR2 LQKENI. The CDR3 runs 14 residues. In DNA, the CDR3 is TGTGCCAGCTCACCGTTCACAGGGTATCAGCCCCAGCATTTT. This codes for CASSPFTGYQPQHF.

The CDR3 nucleotides read TGTGCCAGCAGCTTAGAGCAGGGGAGAGGGACAGGACAGCCCCAGCATTTT. Its protein is CASSLEQGRGTGQPQHF. The V gene is TRBV7-9, the J gene TRBJ1-5; 8 bases align to TRBD1. The CDR3 covers 17 residues. Germline CDR1 reads SEHNR; CDR2 reads FQNEAQ (reference sequence). Trimming removed 1 base from V and 7 bases from J; junction bases left unmatched: 12. The full variable domain, in which reference TRBV7-9 and TRBJ1-5 provide the parts outside the CDR3, is DTGVSQNPRHKITKRGQNVTFRCDPISEHNRLYWYRQTLGQGPEFLTYFQNEAQLEKSRLLSDRFSAERPKGSFSTLEIQRTEQGDSAMYLCASSLEQGRGTGQPQHFGDGTRLSIL.

This chain joins TRBV7-8 and TRBJ2-7, with D perhaps TRBD1 (5 bases). CDR1 and CDR2 (germline): SGHVS, FQNEAQ. V was shortened by 1 base and J by 2 bases, with 9 bases between the two germline ends. CDR3 length: 14 amino acids. The CDR3 loop reads CASSLGGSTYEQYF. The DNA of the CDR3 is TGTGCCAGCAGCTTAGGGGGCTCAACCTACGAGCAGTACTTC.

The chain combines TRBV5-1 with TRBJ2-5, with unresolved D. Germline V gene sequence: CDR1 SGHRS, CDR2 YFSETQ. This CDR3 is built from 14 residues. Between the trimmed V and J ends, which lost 1 base and 7 bases, there was a span of 14 bases. CDR3 nucleotides: TGCGCCAGCAGCTTGAACCGACCCAGAGGGACCCAGTACTTC. Its translation: CASSLNRPRGTQYF.

The CDR3: CASSLRLALGTDTQYF. In DNA, the CDR3 is TGCGCCAGCAGCTTGAGACTAGCCCTTGGCACAGATACGCAGTATTTT. The chain carries TRBV5-1 and TRBJ2-3, with TRBD2 matching 7 bases. The CDR3 is 16 amino acids. Trimming at V came to 1 base and at J to 1 base, leaving 6 bases not matched to a gene. Germline CDR1 and CDR2: SGHRS and YFSETQ.

This chain uses TRBV5-4 with TRBJ2-7, with D tentatively TRBD1 (5 bases). V was clipped by 2 bases and J by 6 bases, with 12 bases between them. The CDR3 runs 13 residues. Germline V CDR1 and CDR2: SGHNT, YYREEE (reference sequence). The DNA for the CDR3 is TGTGCCAGCAGCTTCCCAGGGTCGGGCGAGCAGTACTTC. It specifies CASSFPGSGEQYF. Combining the CDR3 with reference TRBV5-4 and TRBJ2-7 gives the whole variable domain ETGVTQSPTHLIKTRGQQVTLRCSSQSGHNTVSWYQQALGQGPQFIFQYYREEENGRGNFPPRFSGLQFPNYSSELNVNALELDDSALYLCASSFPGSGEQYFGPGTRLTVT.

The chain has TRBV5-5 and TRBJ2-2; unclear D gene. V lost 3 bases, J lost 0 bases, and 6 bases lay in between. This CDR3 contains 14 residues. Germline V gene data show CDR1 as SGHKS and CDR2 as YYEKEE (reference sequence). This CDR3 is CASSSTSNTGELFF. For the CDR3, the DNA is TGTGCCAGCAGCTCGACTTCGAACACCGGGGAGCTGTTTTTT.